The rows below give T cell receptor beta chains drawn from one sample of a study of T cells in Graves' hyperthyroidism and ophthalmopathy. Each CDR3 protein gets one entry after TCRdb re-called the multiplex PCR reads with MiXCR. Of about 620,000 distinct CDR3 sequences in the sample, 15% to 20% were seen once. Sequencing input: blood. The receptors stem from a woman in her 30s with Graves' hyperthyroidism. The CDR3 runs from the conserved cysteine through the conserved F or W. The order of the fields is V gene, clone size, D gene, J gene, CDR3 DNA, CDR3 protein. The D gene is left open where the match is weak. Clone sizes are given selectively: once, few, many, or a class where the clone is expanded.

V gene: TRBV6-6; clone size: few; D gene: TRBD2; J gene: TRBJ2-3; CDR3 DNA: TGTGCCAGCAGTTACAGCCCTAGCGGGAGAATGAGGTGGGAGTATTTT; CDR3 protein: CASSYSPSGRMRWEYF
V gene: TRBV28; clone size: .; D gene: TRBD1; J gene: TRBJ1-1; CDR3 DNA: TGTGCCAGCAGGGGGTGGACAGGGACCACTGAAGCTTTCTTT; CDR3 protein: CASRGWTGTTEAFF
V gene: TRBV14; clone size: many; D gene: TRBD2; J gene: TRBJ2-1; CDR3 DNA: TGTGCCAGCAGCCGAGAAGCGGGAGTACTGAATGAGCAGTTCTTC; CDR3 protein: CASSREAGVLNEQFF
V gene: TRBV2; clone size: .; D gene: TRBD1; J gene: TRBJ1-6; CDR3 DNA: TGTGCCAGCAGTAGCGGGACAGGGGGTTCACCCCTCCACTTT; CDR3 protein: CASSSGTGGSPLHF
V gene: TRBV2; clone size: many; D gene: TRBD2; J gene: TRBJ2-3; CDR3 DNA: TGTGCCAGCAGTGGAGGGGAGGGCCAGTCAGATACGCAGTATTTT; CDR3 protein: CASSGGEGQSDTQYF
V gene: TRBV27; clone size: few; D gene: .; J gene: TRBJ2-3; CDR3 DNA: TGTGCCAGCAGTCCAAGTGTAGCGGAAGACACAGATACGCAGTATTTT; CDR3 protein: CASSPSVAEDTDTQYF
V gene: TRBV6-6; clone size: many; D gene: .; J gene: TRBJ2-7; CDR3 DNA: TGTGCCAGCAGTTACTATTCCGGCTACGAGCAGTACTTC; CDR3 protein: CASSYYSGYEQYF
V gene: TRBV20-1; clone size: .; D gene: TRBD2; J gene: TRBJ2-2; CDR3 DNA: TGCAGTGCTTCTCCGACTAGCGGGAGGCTAATGAACAGCGGGGAGCTGTTTTTT; CDR3 protein: CSASPTSGRLMNSGELFF
V gene: TRBV7-9; clone size: many; D gene: TRBD1; J gene: TRBJ1-4; CDR3 DNA: TGTGCCAGCAGCTCCGACAGGGAGGGAAAACTGTTTTTT; CDR3 protein: CASSSDREGKLFF
V gene: TRBV6-1; clone size: few; D gene: TRBD2; J gene: TRBJ2-5; CDR3 DNA: TGTGCCAGCAGTGAGGACCGACTAGCGGGAGAGGGGACCCAGTACTTC; CDR3 protein: CASSEDRLAGEGTQYF
V gene: TRBV2; clone size: many; D gene: .; J gene: TRBJ1-1; CDR3 DNA: TGTGCCAGCAGTGGTCGGGCCCTCACTGAAGCTTTCTTT; CDR3 protein: CASSGRALTEAFF
V gene: TRBV6-1; clone size: many; D gene: .; J gene: TRBJ2-7; CDR3 DNA: TGTGCCAGCAGTTCCCAGCAGGGGGGCTACGAGCAGTACTTC; CDR3 protein: CASSSQQGGYEQYF
V gene: TRBV29-1; clone size: many; D gene: TRBD2; J gene: TRBJ2-3; CDR3 DNA: TGCAGCGTTGAGCTCCTAGCGGTTAGGGGCACAGATACGCAGTATTTT; CDR3 protein: CSVELLAVRGTDTQYF
V gene: TRBV7-3; clone size: .; D gene: .; J gene: TRBJ2-1; CDR3 DNA: TGTGCCAGCAGCTTAGGGGGTGGAGGGAGCAGTAACAATGAGCAGTTCTTC; CDR3 protein: CASSLGGGGSSNNEQFF
V gene: TRBV25-1; clone size: .; D gene: TRBD1; J gene: TRBJ1-1; CDR3 DNA: TGTGCCAGCAGTGACCCGCTGACAGGGGTGACTGAAGCTTTCTTT; CDR3 protein: CASSDPLTGVTEAFF
V gene: TRBV5-1; clone size: .; D gene: TRBD2; J gene: TRBJ2-3; CDR3 DNA: TGCGCCAGCAGCTTGGCGGCGGGAGGGAACACAGATACGCAGTATTTT; CDR3 protein: CASSLAAGGNTDTQYF
V gene: TRBV2; clone size: many; D gene: .; J gene: TRBJ2-2; CDR3 DNA: TGTGCCAGCAGTGTCGGCCGCACCGGGGAGCTGTTTTTT; CDR3 protein: CASSVGRTGELFF
V gene: TRBV27; clone size: .; D gene: TRBD2; J gene: TRBJ2-7; CDR3 DNA: TGTGCCAGCAGTCCCCAAACTAGCGAGAGACACTACGAGCAGTACTTC; CDR3 protein: CASSPQTSERHYEQYF
V gene: TRBV29-1; clone size: many; D gene: .; J gene: TRBJ2-5; CDR3 DNA: TGCAGCGTTGAAGAGAGGACAACAGAGACCCAGTACTTC; CDR3 protein: CSVEERTTETQYF
V gene: TRBV12-5; clone size: many; D gene: .; J gene: TRBJ1-5; CDR3 DNA: TGTGCTAGTGGTTTGGTGTTTACGGGGGCCGGAGGCGGTAGCAATCAGCCCCAGCATTTT; CDR3 protein: CASGLVFTGAGGGSNQPQHF
V gene: TRBV3-1; clone size: many; D gene: .; J gene: TRBJ2-1; CDR3 DNA: TGTGCCAGCAGCCAAGCGAAAAATGAGCAGTTCTTC; CDR3 protein: CASSQAKNEQFF
V gene: TRBV30; clone size: many; D gene: .; J gene: TRBJ2-2; CDR3 DNA: TGTGCCTGGAGTGTAGGCAGGGCGAACACCGGGGAGCTGTTTTTT; CDR3 protein: CAWSVGRANTGELFF
V gene: TRBV19; clone size: few; D gene: TRBD2; J gene: TRBJ2-1; CDR3 DNA: TGTGCCAGTAACCCTAGCGGGGACCTTGACAATGAGCAGTTCTTC; CDR3 protein: CASNPSGDLDNEQFF
V gene: TRBV10-3; clone size: .; D gene: TRBD1; J gene: TRBJ1-2; CDR3 DNA: TGTGCCATCAGATCCGACAGGGATAGGGGGGCAGGCTATGGCTACACCTTC; CDR3 protein: CAIRSDRDRGAGYGYTF
V gene: TRBV7-2; clone size: many; D gene: TRBD2; J gene: TRBJ2-7; CDR3 DNA: TGTGCCAGCAGCTTACAAGTAGGGACTACCTCCCCCGAGCAGTACTTC; CDR3 protein: CASSLQVGTTSPEQYF
V gene: TRBV13; clone size: few; D gene: .; J gene: TRBJ2-1; CDR3 DNA: TGTGCCAGCTGCCCGCCAGGCTCCTACAATGAGCAGTTCTTC; CDR3 protein: CASCPPGSYNEQFF
V gene: TRBV27; clone size: .; D gene: TRBD1; J gene: TRBJ1-6; CDR3 DNA: TGTGCCAGCAGCCTATCGTCCCGGACAGGGACGGGGTCACCCCTCCACTTT; CDR3 protein: CASSLSSRTGTGSPLHF
V gene: TRBV20-1; clone size: .; D gene: .; J gene: TRBJ1-1; CDR3 DNA: TGCAGTGCTGAGAGAGGGGGGAGCTCTGAAGCTTTCTTT; CDR3 protein: CSAERGGSSEAFF
V gene: TRBV20-1; clone size: few; D gene: .; J gene: TRBJ1-2; CDR3 DNA: TGCAGTGCTCAGAGTTTGGATTGGGAGCACTATGGCTACACCTTC; CDR3 protein: CSAQSLDWEHYGYTF
V gene: TRBV10-3; clone size: many; D gene: TRBD1; J gene: TRBJ2-7; CDR3 DNA: TGTGCCATCAGAACAGGGGGGATTGGCGAGCAGTACTTC; CDR3 protein: CAIRTGGIGEQYF
V gene: TRBV20-1; clone size: many; D gene: .; J gene: TRBJ1-1; CDR3 DNA: TGCAGTGCTAGATTGATGGGGAACACTGAAGCTTTCTTT; CDR3 protein: CSARLMGNTEAFF
V gene: TRBV6-2/TRBV6-3; clone size: .; D gene: TRBD2; J gene: TRBJ2-2; CDR3 DNA: TGTGCCAGCAGGGGGACTAGCGGGAGAGGGACCGGGGAGCTGTTTTTT; CDR3 protein: CASRGTSGRGTGELFF
V gene: TRBV29-1; clone size: .; D gene: .; J gene: TRBJ1-2; CDR3 DNA: TGCAGCGTTACCCCCCCAGCCGTCTATGGCTACACCTTC; CDR3 protein: CSVTPPAVYGYTF
V gene: TRBV20-1; clone size: many; D gene: .; J gene: TRBJ1-1; CDR3 DNA: TGCAGTGCTAGCGCCAGTAACACTGAAGCTTTCTTT; CDR3 protein: CSASASNTEAFF
V gene: TRBV14; clone size: few; D gene: .; J gene: TRBJ1-1; CDR3 DNA: TGTGCCAGCAGCCAACAGGGTTGGACTGAAGCTTTCTTT; CDR3 protein: CASSQQGWTEAFF
V gene: TRBV29-1; clone size: many; D gene: .; J gene: TRBJ2-5; CDR3 DNA: TGCAGCGTTGAAGGCAGGGGGGTAGGAGAGACCCAGTACTTC; CDR3 protein: CSVEGRGVGETQYF
V gene: TRBV6-2/TRBV6-3; clone size: many; D gene: TRBD2; J gene: TRBJ2-7; CDR3 DNA: TGTGCCAGCGGGCTAGCGGGAGGGCCCTACGAGCAGTACTTC; CDR3 protein: CASGLAGGPYEQYF
V gene: TRBV7-8; clone size: many; D gene: TRBD1; J gene: TRBJ1-6; CDR3 DNA: TGTGCCAGCAGCTTAGGATCGGGACAGCGATACAGTAACTCACCCCTCCACTTT; CDR3 protein: CASSLGSGQRYSNSPLHF
V gene: TRBV11-2; clone size: many; D gene: .; J gene: TRBJ2-1; CDR3 DNA: TGTGCCAGCAGCTTAGATCCGAAGAATGAGCAGTTCTTC; CDR3 protein: CASSLDPKNEQFF
V gene: TRBV11-2; clone size: many; D gene: TRBD2; J gene: TRBJ2-3; CDR3 DNA: TGTGCCAGCAGCTTAGATATGGCTAGCGGGAGTTCTAGCACAGATACGCAGTATTTT; CDR3 protein: CASSLDMASGSSSTDTQYF
V gene: TRBV6-1; clone size: few; D gene: .; J gene: TRBJ1-1; CDR3 DNA: TGTGCCAGCAGTCCTCCTTCGGGGCCCCGGGGAGAAGCTTTCTTT; CDR3 protein: CASSPPSGPRGEAFF
V gene: TRBV3-1; clone size: few; D gene: .; J gene: TRBJ2-4; CDR3 DNA: TGTGCCAGCAGCCAATACTCCGAGGGCATCGCCAAAAACATTCAGTACTTC; CDR3 protein: CASSQYSEGIAKNIQYF
V gene: TRBV3-1; clone size: many; D gene: TRBD2; J gene: TRBJ2-5; CDR3 DNA: TGTGCCAGCAGCCCCTTAGCGGGAGGAGAGACCCAGTACTTC; CDR3 protein: CASSPLAGGETQYF
V gene: TRBV11-2; clone size: many; D gene: .; J gene: TRBJ1-3; CDR3 DNA: TGTGCCAGCAGCTTAGATTCCCTCACAGCCGATTCATCTGGAAACACCATATATTTT; CDR3 protein: CASSLDSLTADSSGNTIYF
V gene: TRBV6-2/TRBV6-3; clone size: .; D gene: .; J gene: TRBJ2-1; CDR3 DNA: TGTGCCAGCAAGGGGAGCTCCTACAATGAGCAGTTCTTC; CDR3 protein: CASKGSSYNEQFF
V gene: TRBV7-9; clone size: .; D gene: .; J gene: TRBJ2-5; CDR3 DNA: TGTGCCAGCAGCCCCGGGGGACGGGAGAGGGAGACCCAGTACTTC; CDR3 protein: CASSPGGRERETQYF
V gene: TRBV18; clone size: few; D gene: .; J gene: TRBJ1-2; CDR3 DNA: TGTGCCAGCTCACCAACCTCAGAACATGGCTACACCTTC; CDR3 protein: CASSPTSEHGYTF
V gene: TRBV3-1; clone size: .; D gene: .; J gene: TRBJ2-2; CDR3 DNA: TGTGCCAGCAGTTCCAGGGCCGGGCGCGGGGAGCTGTTTTTT; CDR3 protein: CASSSRAGRGELFF
V gene: TRBV20-1; clone size: .; D gene: TRBD1; J gene: TRBJ1-2; CDR3 DNA: TGCAGTGCTAGAGGTTCACAGGGGGCGACTAACTATGGCTACACCTTC; CDR3 protein: CSARGSQGATNYGYTF
V gene: TRBV2; clone size: many; D gene: .; J gene: TRBJ2-1; CDR3 DNA: TGTGCCAGCAGTGGACAGGGAGGCACGTGGAATGAGCAGTTCTTC; CDR3 protein: CASSGQGGTWNEQFF
V gene: TRBV6-5; clone size: many; D gene: .; J gene: TRBJ2-3; CDR3 DNA: TGTGCCAGCAGTTACCGACCCCTAGGCCCAGATACGCAGTATTTT; CDR3 protein: CASSYRPLGPDTQYF